These 3 T cell receptor beta chains were sequenced from one sample in a study of neurological immune-mediated disorders. TCRdb called the 5' RACE reads again in MiXCR, with one record for every CDR3 protein. The sample includes about 48,000 distinct CDR3 sequences, about 2% of them seen just once. The sequenced sample was PBMCs. The source is a woman aged 40-49 years with multiple sclerosis.

This clonotype was recorded at least ten times. J is TRBJ2-1 and V is TRBV5-5; D gene unclear. This CDR3 region has 14 residues. Looked up from germline, CDR1 is SGHKS and CDR2 is YYEKEE (reference sequence). V shed 4 bases and J shed 3 bases, with 11 bases lying between them. CDR3 in amino acids: CASSRPANYNEQFF. CDR3 sequence (DNA): TGTGCCAGCAGCCGACCGGCAAACTACAATGAGCAGTTCTTC. The full variable domain, its missing parts supplied by reference TRBV5-5 and TRBJ2-1, is DAGVTQSPTHLIKTRGQQVTLRCSPISGHKSVSWYQQVLGQGPQFIFQYYEKEERGRGNFPDRFSARQFPNYSSELNVNALLLGDSALYLCASSRPANYNEQFFGPGTRLTVL.

This clonotype was counted only a few times. V and J are TRBV5-1 and TRBJ1-2; D unresolved. CDR1 SGHRS and CDR2 YFSETQ come from the germline V gene. The ends were cut back, 1 base at V and 7 bases at J, with 11 bases in the middle. The CDR3 loop spans 13 amino acids. The CDR3 DNA follows: TGCGCCAGCAGCTTGTTGATTTCTGGTGGCTACACCTTC. Translated, it gives CASSLLISGGYTF.

The sample holds many counts of this clonotype. The chain carries TRBV20-1 and TRBJ2-3; the D gene is possibly TRBD2 (6 bases). Germline V gene data show CDR1 as DFQATT and CDR2 as SNEGSKA (reference sequence). The CDR3 covers 14 residues. V lost 1 base to trimming and J lost 4 bases, with 12 bases between them. The CDR3 DNA follows: TGCAGTGCTAGAGTACTGGGAGGTGCAGATACGCAGTATTTT. This codes for CSARVLGGADTQYF.